This T cell receptor (beta chain) was profiled in a study of blood T cell repertoires in COVID-19. Here immunoSEQ multiplex PCR was the method, and the copy in TCRdb shows in-frame clones only, minus some. The sample includes around 300,000 clones, around 90% seen only once; the top ten take 3% to 4%. The receptor's source is a middle-aged woman with acute or convalescent COVID-19. Sequencing used peripheral blood.

The CDR3 loop reads CASSQERAGTATGVTEKLFF. The DNA of the CDR3 is TGCGCCAGCAGCCAAGAGAGGGCGGGCACAGCAACGGGGGTTACAGAAAAACTGTTTTTT. V gene TRBV4-1 combines with J gene TRBJ1-4, with TRBD1 as a possible D gene (5 bases). There are 20 residues in the CDR3. Germline V gene sequence: CDR1 MGHRA, CDR2 YSYEKL. V gave up 0 bases and J gave up 8 bases, with 28 bases separating them.